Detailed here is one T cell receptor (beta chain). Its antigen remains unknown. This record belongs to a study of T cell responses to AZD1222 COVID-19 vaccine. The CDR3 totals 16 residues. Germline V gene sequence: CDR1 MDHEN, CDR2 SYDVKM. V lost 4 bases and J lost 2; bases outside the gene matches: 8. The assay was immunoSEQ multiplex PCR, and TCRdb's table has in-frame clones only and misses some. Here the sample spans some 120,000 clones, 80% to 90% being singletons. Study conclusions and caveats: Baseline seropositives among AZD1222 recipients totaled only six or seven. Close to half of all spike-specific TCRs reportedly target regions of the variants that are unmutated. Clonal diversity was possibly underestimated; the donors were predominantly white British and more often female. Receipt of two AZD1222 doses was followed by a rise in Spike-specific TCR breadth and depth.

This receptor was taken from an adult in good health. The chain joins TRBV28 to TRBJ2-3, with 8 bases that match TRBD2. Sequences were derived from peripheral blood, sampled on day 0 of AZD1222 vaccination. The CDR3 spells CASSSSSGSNTDTQYF. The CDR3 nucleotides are TGTGCCAGCAGTTCCTCGAGCGGGAGTAACACAGATACGCAGTATTTT. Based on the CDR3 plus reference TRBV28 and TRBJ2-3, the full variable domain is DVKVTQSSRYLVKRTGEKVFLECVQDMDHENMFWYRQDPGLGLRLIYFSYDVKMKEKGDIPEGYSVSREKKERFSLILESASTNQTSMYLCASSSSSGSNTDTQYFGPGTRLTVL.